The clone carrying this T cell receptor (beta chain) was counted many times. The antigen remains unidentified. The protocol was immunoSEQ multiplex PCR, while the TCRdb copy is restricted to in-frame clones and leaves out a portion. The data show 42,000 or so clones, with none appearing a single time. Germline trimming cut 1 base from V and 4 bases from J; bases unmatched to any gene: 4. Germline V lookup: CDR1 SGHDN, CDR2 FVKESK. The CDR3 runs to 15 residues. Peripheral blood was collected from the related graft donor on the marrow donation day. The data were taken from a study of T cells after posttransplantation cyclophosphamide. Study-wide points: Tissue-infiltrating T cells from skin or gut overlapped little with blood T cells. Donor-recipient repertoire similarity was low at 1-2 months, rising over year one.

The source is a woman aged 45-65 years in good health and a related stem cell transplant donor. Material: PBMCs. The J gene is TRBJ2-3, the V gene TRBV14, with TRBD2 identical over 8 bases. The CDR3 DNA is TGTGCCAGCAGCCAAGCGGGGGGGCGCGCAGATACGCAGTATTTT. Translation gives CASSQAGGRADTQYF.